The T cell receptor (beta chain) described here comes from a study of T cells after yellow fever vaccination. Study as a whole: Some fractions had low cell numbers, and these were prepared with SMART-Seq v4 Ultra Low Input. Points from the study as a whole: Compared with primary, the secondary response was weaker and peaked at day 5, not 15. CD4 and CD8 compartments shared a small share of clonotypes, likely from convergent recombination.

This clonotype appeared a few times. Its antigen remains unidentified. TCRdb analysed the 5' RACE reads with MiXCR anew, one entry per CDR3 protein. Of some 120,000 distinct CDR3 sequences in the sample, about 15% are singletons; the top ten hold roughly 41%. From germline, CDR1 is MNHEY and CDR2 SVGEGT. CDR3 length: 16 amino acids. J was trimmed by 2 bases and V by 2 bases; bases with no gene match: 5. This clonotype was sampled from a man younger than 35 who received the YFV17D yellow fever vaccine. The rearrangement joins TRBV6-2 or TRBV6-3 to TRBJ2-1, with 8 bases aligning to TRBD1. The sample here was CD8+ T cells sorted from PBMCs, taken 5 days after the yellow fever booster vaccination. The CDR3 region has the DNA TGTGCCAGCAGTTACGTCGGCAGGGGGCCCTACAATGAGCAGTTCTTC. Translation gives CASSYVGRGPYNEQFF.